Ten or more counts support the clone carrying this T cell receptor beta chain. Its cognate antigen is unknown. The template used for profiling TCR beta VDJ and CDR3 was genomic DNA. TCRdb passed the reads through MiXCR, listing each CDR3 protein once. The data contain under 500,000 distinct CDR3 sequences, around 30% of them singletons. The record originates from a study of CD8+CD57+ T cells in acquired aplastic anemia. Study observations and caveats: In common between the patients and the controls were some 29 CD8+ CDR3 sequences.

Unmatched junction bases numbered 8, after V lost 7 bases and J lost 12 bases. CDR3 size: 13 residues. Patients included in sequencing had previously demonstrated CD8+CD57+ cell expansion by flow cytometry. The clonotype was recovered from a human donor with aplastic anemia. The sequencing input was sorted CD4+, CD8+, or CD8+CD57+ T cells (not recorded which) from PBMCs. The chain joins TRBV12-3 or TRBV12-4 to TRBJ1-6, with 8 bases aligning to TRBD1. CDR3 sequence (DNA): TGTGCCAGCACTCTCGGACAGGGTTTACCCCTCCACTTT. This codes for CASTLGQGLPLHF.